Below are 10 T cell receptor beta chains sequenced from a single sample in a study of identical twins. In TCRdb, the 5' RACE reads were re-called with MiXCR into one record per CDR3 protein. Counted here are 700,000 or so distinct CDR3 sequences, around 8.6% occurring once; the ten biggest clones make up 0.75% to 1%. The data also belong to a second study, concerning yellow fever vaccine responses in identical twins.

Sequencing was done on a sample of PBMCs. All receptors come from a woman between 18 and 30 years old in good health.

V usage is TRBV29-1 and J usage is TRBJ2-5; D not certain. CDR1 is SQVTM and CDR2 is ANQGSEA in the germline V gene. This CDR3 comprises 13 residues. Trimming shortened V by 7 bases and J by 4 bases, and 16 bases separated the two germline ends. For the CDR3, the DNA is TGCAGCGGATCAGATATCTCGGGAGAGACCCAGTACTTC. Translation gives CSGSDISGETQYF.

This clonotype has just a few counts. This chain joins TRBV4-3 and TRBJ2-1; 7 bases line up with TRBD2. This CDR3 region has 15 residues. The J segment lost 2 bases and the V segment lost 4 bases, leaving 5 bases of the junction unmatched. Germline CDR1 LGHNA, CDR2 YSLEER. CDR3 nucleotide sequence: TGCGCCAGCAGCCCCGGACTAGTTGCCTACAATGAGCAGTTCTTC. Translated, it gives CASSPGLVAYNEQFF.

The CDR3 reads CASSEVYTGELFF. The CDR3 DNA reads TGTGCCAGCAGTGAAGTTTACACCGGGGAGCTGTTTTTT. The V call is TRBV2, the J call TRBJ2-2, with no clear D. Trimming shortened V by 1 base and J by 3 bases, and 3 bases separated the two germline ends. Germline V gene lookup returns CDR1 SNHLY and CDR2 FYNNEI. The CDR3 runs to 13 residues.

This clonotype was counted ten times or more. The gene calls are TRBV9 and TRBJ2-3; the D is unclear. The CDR3 runs to 13 residues. Between the trimmed V and J ends, which lost 0 bases and 2 bases, there was a span of 4 bases. CDR1 and CDR2 (germline): SGDLS, YYNGEE. The CDR3 DNA sequence: TGTGCCAGCAGCGTAGTAACCACAGATACGCAGTATTTT. Amino acid sequence: CASSVVTTDTQYF.

The V gene is TRBV18, the J gene TRBJ2-6; 7 nucleotides align to TRBD1. Germline V CDR1 and CDR2: KGHSH, LQKENI. V shed 6 bases and J 3 bases; nucleotides not matched to a gene: 5. The CDR3 sequence is 15 residues long. DNA of the CDR3: TGTGCCAGCTCCGCGACAGGGCTTGGGGCCAACGTCCTGACTTTC. Encoded protein: CASSATGLGANVLTF.

In this sample, this clonotype turned up many times. J is TRBJ2-7 and V is TRBV5-1, with unresolved D. Germline-derived CDR1 and CDR2 are SGHRS and YFSETQ. The V and J ends lost 0 bases and 2 bases respectively, with 9 bases between them. This CDR3 has 14 residues. CDR3 DNA: TGCGCCAGCAGCTTGGTGCCACAAGCCTACGAGCAGTACTTC. Protein sequence: CASSLVPQAYEQYF.

The rearrangement links TRBV7-9 to TRBJ2-7; D may be TRBD1 (5 bases). Germline V CDR1 and CDR2: SEHNR, FQNEAQ (reference sequence). V was trimmed by 5 bases and J by 5 bases, leaving 19 bases between them. The length of the CDR3 is 15 residues. The CDR3 here is CASSPRVGLLHEQYF. In DNA form, the CDR3 reads TGTGCCAGCAGCCCAAGGGTGGGGCTCCTCCACGAGCAGTACTTC.

The rearrangement uses TRBV2 and TRBJ2-3, with D tentatively TRBD2 (7 bases). Germline CDR1 and CDR2: SNHLY and FYNNEI. The CDR3 runs to 13 residues. V lost 6 bases and J lost 5, with 12 bases in between. This CDR3 is CASSSGGRDTQYF. The CDR3 DNA sequence: TGTGCCAGCAGCTCGGGGGGCCGAGATACGCAGTATTTT.

This clonotype was detected only a few times. This rearrangement joins TRBV6-1 to TRBJ2-7; TRBD1 agrees at 10 bases. Looked up from germline, CDR1 is MNHNS and CDR2 is SASEGT. This CDR3 comprises 13 residues. The trim removed 7 bases at V and 6 bases at J, leaving 6 bases unmatched. The CDR3 is CASTGQGNFEQYF. CDR3 in DNA: TGTGCCAGCACGGGACAGGGGAACTTCGAGCAGTACTTC.

There are a few counts of this clonotype. This chain uses TRBV29-1 with TRBJ2-3; tentatively, D is TRBD2 (6 bases). This CDR3 has 15 amino acids. Trimming took 7 bases from V and 4 from J, leaving 21 bases between them. From germline, CDR1 is SQVTM and CDR2 ANQGSEA. The CDR3 DNA follows: TGCAGCGCTACTCCTGAGGCGGGATGGGCAGATACGCAGTATTTT. This gives the protein CSATPEAGWADTQYF.